This TCR beta chain derives from a study of vaccination and CD4 T cells after COVID-19. General study findings and limits: Convalescent patients had a median about 90% of post-vaccine SARS-CoV-2-reactive clones that were detected only after vaccination, not before it. No early post-infection timepoints were studied, and convalescent patients studied were relatively few.

Comment on this clonotype: What it binds is not known.

TCRdb used MiXCR to reprocess the PCR reads, holding one entry per CDR3 protein. The profile shows 13,000 to 15,000 distinct CDR3 sequences, roughly 71% of them singletons. V lost 6 bases to trimming and J lost 2 bases, with 15 bases between them. The CDR3 spans 15 residues. Germline V gene lookup returns CDR1 SNHLY and CDR2 FYNNEI. The clonotype was recovered from a human donor who had recovered from COVID-19. This chain joins TRBV2 and TRBJ2-3; D is uncertain. The sequenced sample was CD4+ T cells from blood, obtained after SARS-CoV-2 vaccination. This CDR3 reads CASSELGLNTDTQYF. The CDR3 region has the DNA TGTGCCAGCAGCGAACTTGGGCTAAACACAGATACGCAGTATTTT.